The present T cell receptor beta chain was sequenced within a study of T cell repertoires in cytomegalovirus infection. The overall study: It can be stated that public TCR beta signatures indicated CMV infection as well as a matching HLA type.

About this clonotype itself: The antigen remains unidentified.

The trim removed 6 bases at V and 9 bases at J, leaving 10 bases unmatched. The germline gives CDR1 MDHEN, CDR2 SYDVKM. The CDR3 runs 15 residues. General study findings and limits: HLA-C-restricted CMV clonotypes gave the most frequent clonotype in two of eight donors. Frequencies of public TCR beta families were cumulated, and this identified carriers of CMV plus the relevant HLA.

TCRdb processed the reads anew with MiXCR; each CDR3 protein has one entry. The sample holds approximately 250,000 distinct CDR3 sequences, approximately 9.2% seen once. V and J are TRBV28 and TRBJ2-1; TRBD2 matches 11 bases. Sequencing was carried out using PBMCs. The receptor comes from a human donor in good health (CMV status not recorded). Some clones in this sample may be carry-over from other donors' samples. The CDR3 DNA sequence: TGTGCCAGCAGCCTGATAGCGGGGGGGCAGCTTGAGCAGTTCTTC. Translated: CASSLIAGGQLEQFF.